This T cell receptor beta chain emerged from a study of blood T cell repertoires in COVID-19. The wider study: Spain, Italy and the United States supplied samples that represented acute and convalescent COVID-19.

The CDR3 has 14 residues. Germline V gene lookup returns CDR1 MNHEY and CDR2 SMNVEV (reference sequence). With 5 bases clipped from V and 8 bases from J, the junction kept 11 bases outside the gene matches. TCRdb keeps only in-frame clones here, not all; method: immunoSEQ multiplex PCR. The repertoire includes roughly 150,000 clones, 65% to 80% of them detected once, and roughly 19% sits in the top ten. The chain combines TRBV27 with TRBJ1-2, with TRBD1 matching 7 bases. Material for sequencing was PBMCs or T cells enriched from blood (not recorded which). This clonotype was obtained from a woman in her 70s in a cohort exposed to, infected with or recovered from COVID-19 (not recorded which). The DNA of the CDR3 is TGTGCCAGCAGTCCCCTAGAGACAGGGTTAGGCTACACCTTC. As protein: CASSPLETGLGYTF.